Presented here are 9 T cell receptor beta chains from one specimen sequenced in a study of blood T cells in healthy people across ages. Primers used in a second PCR of about 6 to 11 cycles were a sample-barcoded 5' primer and a J-beta primer mix. Via MiXCR, TCRdb re-called the 5' RACE reads, giving one row per CDR3 protein. The repertoire has approximately 960,000 distinct CDR3 sequences, almost 30% of them found once; the top ten carry approximately 10%. The same data also contributed to another study, on T cells of mothers and their children.

The sample taken for sequencing was blood. The receptors here all came from a woman aged 40 to 55 in good health.

This clonotype showed up just a few times. The chain links TRBV7-3 to TRBJ1-1; D not certain. CDR1 and CDR2 from the germline V gene are SGHTA and FQGTGA. The CDR3 extends over 14 amino acids. V was clipped by 2 bases and J by 4 bases, with 11 bases between them. This CDR3 is CASSLLGSGTEAFF. The CDR3 coding sequence is TGTGCCAGCAGCTTATTGGGTTCGGGCACTGAAGCTTTCTTT.

Many counts were recorded for this clonotype. The rearrangement uses TRBV12-3 or TRBV12-4 and TRBJ2-7; D not certain. The CDR3 covers 14 residues. Trimming took 5 bases from V and 2 from J, leaving 13 bases between them. The CDR3 spells CASSPPGPPYEQYF. Here the CDR3 DNA reads TGTGCCAGCAGTCCACCCGGTCCGCCCTACGAGCAGTACTTC.

A few counts support this clonotype. The chain carries TRBV5-1 and TRBJ1-1; 9 bases fit TRBD1. This CDR3 contains 13 residues. Germline trimming cut 4 bases from V and 10 bases from J; bases unmatched to any gene: 8. CDR1 is SGHRS and CDR2 is YFSETQ in the germline V gene. The CDR3 spells CASSRPDRGTAFF. CDR3 in DNA: TGCGCCAGCAGCAGGCCGGACAGGGGTACAGCTTTCTTT.

In its sample, this clonotype was seen a few times. The V gene is TRBV20-1, the J gene TRBJ1-2; tentative D call: TRBD1 (5 bases). Germline lookup yields CDR1 DFQATT and CDR2 SNEGSKA (reference sequence). This CDR3 comprises 14 residues. V lost 3 bases to trimming and J lost 8 bases, with 19 bases between them. CDR3 bases: TGCAGTGCTAGGTGGCAGCAGGGCCCTTTCGGCTACACCTTC. Amino acids: CSARWQQGPFGYTF.

The V call is TRBV6-7, the J call TRBJ1-6; TRBD1 might be the D (5 bases). TRBV6-7 is noted as an ORF with a role that remains uncertain. The CDR3 covers 14 residues. V was trimmed by 7 bases and J by 10 bases, leaving 17 bases between them. CDR3: CASINRFLRSPLHF. The CDR3 DNA follows: TGTGCCAGCATCAACAGGTTTTTGCGGTCACCCCTCCACTTT.

This clonotype has only a few counts. The chain employs TRBV7-8 and TRBJ2-5; D unclear. V was clipped by 5 bases and J by 7 bases, with 20 bases between them. Germline-derived CDR1 and CDR2 are SGHVS and FQNEAQ. CDR3 length equals 15 residues. CDR3 sequence: CASSPEDGQVGTQYF. CDR3 nucleotide sequence: TGTGCCAGCAGCCCCGAGGACGGTCAGGTGGGGACCCAGTACTTC.

This clonotype showed up just a few times. The V gene is TRBV20-1, the J gene TRBJ2-5; 9 bases are shared with TRBD2. Germline V gene lookup returns CDR1 DFQATT and CDR2 SNEGSKA (reference sequence). The V gene end was trimmed by 1 base and the J gene end by 5 bases; junction bases not matched to a gene: 14. The CDR3 has 17 residues. Here the CDR3 DNA reads TGCAGTGCTAGAGTGGGAGGCGGGGGGGCTTCACGGGAGACCCAGTACTTC. As protein: CSARVGGGGASRETQYF.

This clonotype was seen more than once but under ten times. V gene TRBV12-3 or TRBV12-4 combines with J gene TRBJ1-2; D ambiguous. The CDR3 is 14 residues long. V lost 5 bases and J lost 2, with 12 bases in between. CDR3 nucleotides: TGTGCCAGCAGTGTGGCGGCGGTGAACTATGGCTACACCTTC. Amino acid sequence: CASSVAAVNYGYTF.

The rearrangement joins TRBV20-1 to TRBJ2-3; the match to TRBD2 covers 9 bases. In germline, CDR1 is DFQATT, CDR2 SNEGSKA (reference sequence). J gave up 6 bases and V 1 base, and 11 bases lay outside the gene matches. CDR3 length equals 16 residues. For the CDR3, the DNA is TGCAGTGCTAGAGGTCCTGGCGGGGGGGCACGGGATACGCAGTATTTT. Its protein product is CSARGPGGGARDTQYF.